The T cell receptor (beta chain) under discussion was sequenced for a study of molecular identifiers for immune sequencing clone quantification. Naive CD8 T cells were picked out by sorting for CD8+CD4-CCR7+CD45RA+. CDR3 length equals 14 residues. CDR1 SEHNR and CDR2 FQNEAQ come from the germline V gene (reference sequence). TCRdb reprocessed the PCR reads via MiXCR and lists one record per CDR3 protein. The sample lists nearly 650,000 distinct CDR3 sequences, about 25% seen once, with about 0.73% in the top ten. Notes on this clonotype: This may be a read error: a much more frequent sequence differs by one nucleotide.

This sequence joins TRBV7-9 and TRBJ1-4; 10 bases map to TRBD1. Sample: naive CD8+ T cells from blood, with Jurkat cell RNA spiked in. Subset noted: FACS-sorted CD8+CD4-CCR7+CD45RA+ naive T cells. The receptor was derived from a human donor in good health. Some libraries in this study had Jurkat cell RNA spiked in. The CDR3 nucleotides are TGTGCCAGCAGCCCGGGACAGGGGTATGAAGAACTGTTTTTT. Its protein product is CASSPGQGYEELFF.